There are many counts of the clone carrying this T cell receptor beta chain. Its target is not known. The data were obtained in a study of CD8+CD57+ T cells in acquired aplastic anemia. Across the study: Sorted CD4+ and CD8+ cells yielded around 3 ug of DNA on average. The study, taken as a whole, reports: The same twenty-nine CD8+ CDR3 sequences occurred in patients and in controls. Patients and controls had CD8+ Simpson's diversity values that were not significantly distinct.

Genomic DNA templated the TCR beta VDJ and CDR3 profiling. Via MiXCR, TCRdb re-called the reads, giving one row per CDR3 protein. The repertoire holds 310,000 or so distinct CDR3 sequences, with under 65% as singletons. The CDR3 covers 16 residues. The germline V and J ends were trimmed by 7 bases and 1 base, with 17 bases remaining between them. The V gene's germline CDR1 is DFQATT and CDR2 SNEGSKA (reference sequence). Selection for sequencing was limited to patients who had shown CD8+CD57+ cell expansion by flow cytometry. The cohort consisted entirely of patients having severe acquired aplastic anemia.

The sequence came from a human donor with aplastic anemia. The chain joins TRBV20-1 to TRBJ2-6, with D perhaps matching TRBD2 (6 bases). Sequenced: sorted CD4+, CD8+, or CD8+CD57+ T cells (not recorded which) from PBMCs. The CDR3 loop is CSGGGTSISGANVLTF. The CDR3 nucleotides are TGCAGTGGGGGTGGGACTTCAATTTCTGGGGCCAACGTCCTGACTTTC.